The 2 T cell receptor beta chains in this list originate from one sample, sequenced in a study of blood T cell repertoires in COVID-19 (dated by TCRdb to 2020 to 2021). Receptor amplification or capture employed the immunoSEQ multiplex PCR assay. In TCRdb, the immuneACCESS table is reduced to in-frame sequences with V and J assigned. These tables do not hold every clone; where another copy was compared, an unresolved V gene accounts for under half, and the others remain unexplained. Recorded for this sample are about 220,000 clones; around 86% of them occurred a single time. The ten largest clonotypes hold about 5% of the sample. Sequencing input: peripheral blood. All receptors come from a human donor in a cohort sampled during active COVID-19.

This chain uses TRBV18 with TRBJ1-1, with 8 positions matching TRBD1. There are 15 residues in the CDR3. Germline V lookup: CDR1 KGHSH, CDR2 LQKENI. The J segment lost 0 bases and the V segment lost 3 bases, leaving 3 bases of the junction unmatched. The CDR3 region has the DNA TGTGCCAGCTCACCCCGGGACAGGATGAACACTGAAGCTTTCTTT. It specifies CASSPRDRMNTEAFF.

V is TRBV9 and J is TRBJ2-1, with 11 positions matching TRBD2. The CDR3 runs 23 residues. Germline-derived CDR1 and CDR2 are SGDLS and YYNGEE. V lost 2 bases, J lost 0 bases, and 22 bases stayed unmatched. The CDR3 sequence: CASSVGGREGTSGRRSSYNEQFF. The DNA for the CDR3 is TGTGCCAGCAGCGTTGGGGGAAGGGAAGGGACTAGCGGTAGGAGGAGCTCCTACAATGAGCAGTTCTTC.